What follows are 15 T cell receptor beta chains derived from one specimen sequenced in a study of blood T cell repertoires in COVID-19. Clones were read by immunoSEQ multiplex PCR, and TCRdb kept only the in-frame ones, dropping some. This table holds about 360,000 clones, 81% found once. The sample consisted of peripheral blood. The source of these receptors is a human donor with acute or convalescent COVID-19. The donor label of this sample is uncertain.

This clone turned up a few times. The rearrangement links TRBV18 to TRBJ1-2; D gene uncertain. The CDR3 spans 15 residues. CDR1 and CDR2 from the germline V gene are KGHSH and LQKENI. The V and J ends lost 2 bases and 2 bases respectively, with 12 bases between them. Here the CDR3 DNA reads TGTGCCAGCTCACCATTCCAGGATGGGAACTATGGCTACACCTTC. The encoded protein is CASSPFQDGNYGYTF.

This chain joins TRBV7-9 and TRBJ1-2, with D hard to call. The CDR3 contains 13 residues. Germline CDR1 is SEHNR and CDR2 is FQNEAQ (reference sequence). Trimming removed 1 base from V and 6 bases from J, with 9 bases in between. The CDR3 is CASSLVFADGYTF. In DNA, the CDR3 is TGTGCCAGCAGCTTAGTATTCGCAGATGGCTACACCTTC. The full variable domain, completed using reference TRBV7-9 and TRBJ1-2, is DTGVSQNPRHKITKRGQNVTFRCDPISEHNRLYWYRQTLGQGPEFLTYFQNEAQLEKSRLLSDRFSAERPKGSFSTLEIQRTEQGDSAMYLCASSLVFADGYTFGSGTRLTVV.

The CDR3 DNA follows: TGTGCCAGCGGGACAACTTACTACGAGCAGTACTTC. Translated: CASGTTYYEQYF. This chain joins TRBV2 and TRBJ2-7; D perhaps matches TRBD1 (6 bases). Per germline, CDR1 SNHLY and CDR2 FYNNEI. Trimming took 8 bases from V and 3 from J, leaving 11 bases between them. CDR3 length equals 12 residues.

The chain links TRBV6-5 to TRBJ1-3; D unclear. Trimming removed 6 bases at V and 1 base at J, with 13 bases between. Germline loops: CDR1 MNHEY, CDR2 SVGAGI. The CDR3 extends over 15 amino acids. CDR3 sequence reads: CASRPAGLSGNTIYF. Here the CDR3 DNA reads TGTGCCAGCAGACCCGCCGGGTTGTCTGGAAACACCATATATTTT.

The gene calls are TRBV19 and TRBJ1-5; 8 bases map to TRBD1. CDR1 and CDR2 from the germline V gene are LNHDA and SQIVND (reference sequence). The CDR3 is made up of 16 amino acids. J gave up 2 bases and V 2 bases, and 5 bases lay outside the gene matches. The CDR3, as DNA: TGTGCCAGTAGTATAAGACAGGGGACGGGCAATCAGCCCCAGCATTTT. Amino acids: CASSIRQGTGNQPQHF. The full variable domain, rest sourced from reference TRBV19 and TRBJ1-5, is DGGITQSPKYLFRKEGQNVTLSCEQNLNHDAMYWYRQDPGQGLRLIYYSQIVNDFQKGDIAEGYSVSREKKESFPLTVTSAQKNPTAFYLCASSIRQGTGNQPQHFGDGTRLSIL.

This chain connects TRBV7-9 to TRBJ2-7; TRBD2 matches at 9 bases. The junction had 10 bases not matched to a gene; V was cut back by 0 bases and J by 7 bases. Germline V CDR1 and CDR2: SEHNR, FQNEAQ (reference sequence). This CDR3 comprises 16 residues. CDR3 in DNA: TGTGCCAGCAGCTTAGCTGTGGCTAGCGGGGTGGGGGAGCAGTACTTC. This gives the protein CASSLAVASGVGEQYF.

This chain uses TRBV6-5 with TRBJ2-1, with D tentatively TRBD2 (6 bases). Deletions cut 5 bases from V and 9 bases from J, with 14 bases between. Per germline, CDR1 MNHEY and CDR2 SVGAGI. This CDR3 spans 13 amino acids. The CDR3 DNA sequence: TGTGCCAGCAGTCCCCAGACTAGTGGTGAGCAGTTCTTC. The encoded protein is CASSPQTSGEQFF.

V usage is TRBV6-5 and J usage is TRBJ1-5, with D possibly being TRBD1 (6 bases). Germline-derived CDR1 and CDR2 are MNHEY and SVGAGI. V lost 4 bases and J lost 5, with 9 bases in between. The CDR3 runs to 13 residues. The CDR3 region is CASSLDSYQPQHF. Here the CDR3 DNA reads TGTGCCAGCAGTTTGGACAGCTATCAGCCCCAGCATTTT.

The CDR3 is CASSQTGWGYTF. CDR3 in DNA: TGTGCCAGCAGCCAAACAGGATGGGGCTACACCTTC. J is TRBJ1-2 and V is TRBV3-1 (or the pseudogene TRBV3-2), with a weak D call TRBD1 (5 bases). Germline CDR1 reads LGHDT; CDR2 reads YNNKEL (reference sequence). Between the trimmed V and J ends, which lost 2 bases and 8 bases, there was a span of 9 bases. This CDR3 comprises 12 residues.

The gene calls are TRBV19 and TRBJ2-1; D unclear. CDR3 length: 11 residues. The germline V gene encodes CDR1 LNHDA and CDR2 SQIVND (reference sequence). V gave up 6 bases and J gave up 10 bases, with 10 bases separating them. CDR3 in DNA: TGTGCCAGTAGCCTACAGAAAGAGCAGTTCTTC. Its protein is CASSLQKEQFF.

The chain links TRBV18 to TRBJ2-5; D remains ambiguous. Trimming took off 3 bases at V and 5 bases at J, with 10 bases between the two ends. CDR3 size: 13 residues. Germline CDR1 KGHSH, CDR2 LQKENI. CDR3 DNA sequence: TGTGCCAGCTCACCGAACTTCCGGGAGACCCAGTACTTC. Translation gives CASSPNFRETQYF.

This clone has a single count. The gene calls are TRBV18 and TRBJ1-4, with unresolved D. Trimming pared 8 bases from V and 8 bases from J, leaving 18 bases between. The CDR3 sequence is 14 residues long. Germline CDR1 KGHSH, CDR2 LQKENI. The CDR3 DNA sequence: TGTGCCAGCGGGCGCGACGTGGGTGACGAAAAACTGTTTTTT. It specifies CASGRDVGDEKLFF.

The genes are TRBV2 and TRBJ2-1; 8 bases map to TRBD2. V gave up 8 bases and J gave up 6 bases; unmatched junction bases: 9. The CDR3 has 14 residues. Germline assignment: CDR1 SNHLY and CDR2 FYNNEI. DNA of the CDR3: TGTGCCAGCTTCAGACTAGCGCGCCGCAATGAGCAGTTCTTC. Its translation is CASFRLARRNEQFF.

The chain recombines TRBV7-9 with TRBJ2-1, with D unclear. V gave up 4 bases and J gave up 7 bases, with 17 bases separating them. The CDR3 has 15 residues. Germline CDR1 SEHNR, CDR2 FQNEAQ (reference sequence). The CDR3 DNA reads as TGTGCCAGCAGCTCCTATGTTGGCCAGGCGAATGAGCAGTTCTTC. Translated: CASSSYVGQANEQFF.

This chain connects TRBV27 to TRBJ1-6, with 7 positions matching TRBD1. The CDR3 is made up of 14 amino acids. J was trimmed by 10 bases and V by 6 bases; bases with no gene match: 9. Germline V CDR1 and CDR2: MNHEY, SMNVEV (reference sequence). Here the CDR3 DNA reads TGTGCCAGCAGGAGGGACAGCCTGAGATCACCCCTCCACTTT. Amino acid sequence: CASRRDSLRSPLHF.